These T cell receptor beta chains were read from a single sample in a study of blood T cell repertoires in COVID-19. This table comes from immunoSEQ multiplex PCR, and its TCRdb copy is limited to in-frame clones, with some not included. The profile shows 250,000 to 300,000 clones, 70% to 90% of them singletons. The specimen sequenced was peripheral blood. The receptors shown here come from a woman between 65 and 79 years old with acute or convalescent COVID-19. Each CDR3 is given with its conserved first and last residue. The D gene is left open where the match is weak. Not all rows give a size; the values are once, few, many and, for expanded clones, a class.

J,size,V,D,DNA,CDR3
TRBJ1-1,-,TRBV18,-,TGTGCCAGCTCATTTGGAGGGAACACTGAAGCTTTCTTT,CASSFGGNTEAFF
TRBJ1-2,-,TRBV6-6,-,TGTGCCAGCAGTTACTCTGTGTCGGACATTAGGTCAGGCTACACCTTC,CASSYSVSDIRSGYTF
TRBJ1-1,many,TRBV27,-,TGTGCCAGCAGTTTTCGCAGGGTCACTGAAGCTTTCTTT,CASSFRRVTEAFF
TRBJ2-2,-,TRBV7-9,TRBD2,TGTGCCAGCATCCCTAGCGGGGGCCTTAACACCGGGGAGCTGTTTTTT,CASIPSGGLNTGELFF
TRBJ1-2,once,TRBV2,-,TGTGCCAGCAGTGAGGGGGGGGCGGCTTATGGCTACACCTTC,CASSEGGAAYGYTF
TRBJ1-2,-,TRBV4-1,-,TGCGCCAGCAGCCGATCGACATCGGAGGCATATGGCTACACCTTC,CASSRSTSEAYGYTF
TRBJ2-7,-,TRBV6-1,-,TGTGCCAGCAGTGAACGGGCCCCCGTCGGAGGGAGCAAGCAGTACTTC,CASSERAPVGGSKQYF
TRBJ2-5,-,TRBV2,TRBD1,TGTGCCGCACCTCGGACAGGCAAGGGAGAGACCCAGTACTTC,CAAPRTGKGETQYF
TRBJ1-2,-,TRBV7-2,-,TGTGCCAGCAGCCCGGGGGGTTTTAACTATGGCTACACCTTC,CASSPGGFNYGYTF
TRBJ2-1,-,TRBV1,-,TGCACCAGCAGCCAGGGACACCGAGCGGGGGGACCCTACAATGAGCAGTTCTTC,CTSSQGHRAGGPYNEQFF
TRBJ1-2,few,TRBV3-1/TRBV3-2,TRBD1,TGTGCCAGCAGCCAAGTCGGACAGGGCCGCAATGGCTACACCTTC,CASSQVGQGRNGYTF
TRBJ2-3,-,TRBV3-1/TRBV3-2,-,TGTGCCAGCAGCCCCGGGACAGGGCGTACTAGCGGGTCCACAGATACGCAGTATTTT,CASSPGTGRTSGSTDTQYF
TRBJ2-5,-,TRBV5-1,TRBD1,TGCGCCAGCAGCAACCCGGGACAGGGGGCGTGGGAGACCCAGTACTTC,CASSNPGQGAWETQYF
TRBJ1-2,once,TRBV7-8,-,TGTGCCAGCAGCTCCTCCCCTGGACAGAAATATGGCTACACCTTC,CASSSSPGQKYGYTF
TRBJ1-1,-,TRBV15,TRBD1,TGTGCCACGGGACAGGTCGACGGACCTGAAGCTTTCTTT,CATGQVDGPEAFF
TRBJ2-1,-,TRBV24-1,-,TGTGCCACCAGAGACCAAGGCCCTAGCGATGAGCAGTTCTTC,CATRDQGPSDEQFF
TRBJ2-1,-,TRBV2,TRBD2,TGTGCCAGCAGGTCGAATAGCGGGGGTTACAATGAGCAGTTCTTC,CASRSNSGGYNEQFF
TRBJ2-1,-,TRBV18,TRBD2,TGTGCCAGCTCACCAATTCTTCTAGCGGGGGGGCTGAATGAGCAGTTCTTC,CASSPILLAGGLNEQFF
TRBJ1-2,-,TRBV5-1,TRBD1,TGCGCCAGCAGCACCTCGACAGGGGGCTACGGCTACACCTTC,CASSTSTGGYGYTF
TRBJ2-7,-,TRBV29-1,-,TGCAGCGTTGGACAGAGCTCCTACGAGCAGTACTTC,CSVGQSSYEQYF
TRBJ1-4,-,TRBV2,-,TGTGCCAGCAGGGTCGATGCAGGGTTTAATGAAAAACTGTTTTTT,CASRVDAGFNEKLFF
TRBJ2-3,-,TRBV7-2,TRBD2,TGTGCCAGCAGTCTAGGCCTAGCGGGGGTGGGGGATACGCAGTATTTT,CASSLGLAGVGDTQYF
TRBJ2-7,once,TRBV6-2/TRBV6-3,TRBD2,TGTGCCAGCAGTGGGGCTAGCGGGGGGAACTACGAGCAGTACTTC,CASSGASGGNYEQYF
TRBJ2-2,-,TRBV18,TRBD1,TGTGCCAGCTCACTATCCGGACAGGGGGCTTCCGGGGAGCTGTTTTTT,CASSLSGQGASGELFF
TRBJ1-4,-,TRBV10-3,TRBD1,TGTGCCATCAGTGTCCGGACAGGGGGTAGCGAAAAACTGTTTTTT,CAISVRTGGSEKLFF
TRBJ2-2,-,TRBV2,-,TGTGCCAGCAGTGATCGGTCCCGGGAGCTGTTTTTT,CASSDRSRELFF
TRBJ1-2,-,TRBV19,TRBD1,TGTGCCAGTAGTTGGGACAGATTTAACTATGGCTACACCTTC,CASSWDRFNYGYTF
TRBJ2-1,-,TRBV2,TRBD2,TGTGCCAGCAGTCCTAGCGGGGGGCAGACCAATGAGCAGTTCTTC,CASSPSGGQTNEQFF
TRBJ1-5,-,TRBV6-2/TRBV6-3,TRBD1,TGTGCCAGCAGTTACGGGGGACAGAACAATCAGCCCCAGCATTTT,CASSYGGQNNQPQHF
TRBJ2-2,-,TRBV10-1,-,TGCGCCAGCAGTGATGGCAGGGGGGCCGGGGAGCTGTTTTTT,CASSDGRGAGELFF
TRBJ2-2,-,TRBV5-1,-,TGCGCCAGCAGCTTGGGGCGCGGGGAGAACACCGGGGAGCTGTTTTTT,CASSLGRGENTGELFF
TRBJ1-1,-,TRBV9,-,TGTGCCAGCAGCGTAGGAGGGCTTATGAACACTGAAGCTTTCTTT,CASSVGGLMNTEAFF
TRBJ2-7,-,TRBV5-1,TRBD2,TGCGCCAGCAGCCCGACGCTCAGCGGGGGAGGAGAGCAGTACTTC,CASSPTLSGGGEQYF
TRBJ1-2,few,TRBV5-5,-,TGTGCCAGCAGCTTTCGCGGCTATGGCTACACCTTC,CASSFRGYGYTF
TRBJ1-2,-,TRBV2,-,TGTGCCAGCAGTGAGTTCCAGGCTGGCTACACCTTC,CASSEFQAGYTF
TRBJ1-2,-,TRBV10-3,-,TGTGCCATCAGTGAGTCGACAGGACCGCCGTACTTC,CAISESTGPPYF
TRBJ1-2,-,TRBV18,TRBD1,TGTGCCAGCTCACCGGGCAGGGGGCGCGACTATGGCTACACCTTC,CASSPGRGRDYGYTF
TRBJ1-2,-,TRBV5-4,-,TGTGCCAGCAGCTTGGACCGGGGTAACTATGGCTACACCTTC,CASSLDRGNYGYTF
TRBJ2-3,-,TRBV11-3,TRBD2,TGTGCCAGCAGCTTAAGTAGCGGGCCCAGGACAGATACGCAGTATTTT,CASSLSSGPRTDTQYF
TRBJ2-7,-,TRBV6-4,TRBD2,TGTGCCAGCAGTTCTGGGACTAGCGGGGACTACGAGCAGTACTTC,CASSSGTSGDYEQYF
TRBJ1-3,once,TRBV2,TRBD1,TGTGCCAGCACCGCGACAGGGAAAGGAAACACCATATATTTT,CASTATGKGNTIYF
TRBJ2-4,-,TRBV14,-,TGTGCCAGCAGCCAAGAGAGGAACATTCAGTACTTC,CASSQERNIQYF
TRBJ2-3,-,TRBV28,-,TGTGCCAGCAGTTTATCTTTAGGGTCGGGACACACAGATACGCAGTATTTT,CASSLSLGSGHTDTQYF
TRBJ2-1,-,TRBV5-1,TRBD1,TGCGCCAGCAGCCTCCGACAGGGCGCGGGCTACAATGAGCAGTTCTTC,CASSLRQGAGYNEQFF
TRBJ1-1,few,TRBV5-1,-,TGCGCCAGCAGCGAGGGAGTTAAGACTGAAGCTTTCTTT,CASSEGVKTEAFF
TRBJ1-1,once,TRBV6-5,TRBD1,TGTGCCAGCAGTTACGGACAGGGAAGGAACACTGAAGCTTTCTTT,CASSYGQGRNTEAFF
TRBJ1-2,-,TRBV7-2,-,TGTGCCAGCAGCTTAGATAGACTTTATGGCTACACCTTC,CASSLDRLYGYTF
TRBJ2-7,-,TRBV11-3,-,TGTGCCAGCAGCGAAAACAGAAACGAGCAGTACTTC,CASSENRNEQYF